Listed below are T cell receptor beta chains from one sample, sequenced in a study of T cells after yellow fever vaccination. TCRdb reprocessed the 5' RACE reads via MiXCR and lists one record per CDR3 protein. Of fewer than 400,000 distinct CDR3 sequences in the sample, around 10% were seen once. The starting material was CD4+ T cells sorted from PBMCs, obtained 45 days after the yellow fever booster vaccination. These receptors all come from a man aged 18 to 29 who received the YFV17D yellow fever vaccine. The CDR3 runs from the conserved cysteine through the conserved F or W. A D gene is named only where the DNA matches it firmly. Some rows mark clone size as missing; the rest say once, few, many or name a class of expanded clone.

J: TRBJ1-2
size: -
V: TRBV20-1
D: TRBD1
DNA: TGCAGTGCCACCTACATTGGGAGGGAGGGGGCTACCGGCTACACCTTC
CDR3: CSATYIGREGATGYTF

J: TRBJ1-6
size: -
V: TRBV7-9
D: -
DNA: TGTGCCAGCAGCTCCACAGTAGGATCACCCCTCCACTTT
CDR3: CASSSTVGSPLHF

J: TRBJ2-1
size: few
V: TRBV3-1
D: -
DNA: TGTGCCAGCAGCCAAGTATCCGGATTGTTCTTC
CDR3: CASSQVSGLFF

J: TRBJ1-4
size: -
V: TRBV12-5
D: -
DNA: TGTGCTAGTGGTTTGTTTGGGGGGAATGAAAAACTGTTTTTT
CDR3: CASGLFGGNEKLFF

J: TRBJ1-4
size: few
V: TRBV6-5
D: -
DNA: TGTGCCAGCAGCCCCGGACGGATGCCGAGGACTAATGAAAAACTGTTTTTT
CDR3: CASSPGRMPRTNEKLFF

J: TRBJ2-1
size: -
V: TRBV7-2
D: -
DNA: TGTGCCAGCAGCTTGGGGACGGAAAATGAGCAGTTCTTC
CDR3: CASSLGTENEQFF

J: TRBJ1-2
size: few
V: TRBV7-9
D: -
DNA: TGTGCCAGCAGCTTAGCGACCCTTGGCGAGGGCTACACCTTC
CDR3: CASSLATLGEGYTF

J: TRBJ2-4
size: -
V: TRBV20-1
D: TRBD2
DNA: TGCAGTGCTCCCGCAGGGGCGACTAGCGGGGTCTCTATAAACATTCAGTACTTC
CDR3: CSAPAGATSGVSINIQYF

J: TRBJ1-5
size: -
V: TRBV20-1
D: -
DNA: TGCAGTGCCAGAGAGGGGGAGACCGCTAATCAGCCCCAGCATTTT
CDR3: CSAREGETANQPQHF

J: TRBJ1-4
size: -
V: TRBV5-1
D: -
DNA: TGCGCCAGCAGCTTGGACGCCAAGAATGAAAAACTGTTTTTT
CDR3: CASSLDAKNEKLFF

J: TRBJ2-7
size: -
V: TRBV11-2
D: -
DNA: TGTGCCAGCAGCAGGGACGACTCCTACGAGCAGTACTTC
CDR3: CASSRDDSYEQYF

J: TRBJ2-5
size: -
V: TRBV19
D: -
DNA: TGTGCCAGTAGTACGCAGGGTAGGGCGGGAGAGACCCAGTACTTC
CDR3: CASSTQGRAGETQYF

J: TRBJ2-3
size: -
V: TRBV18
D: -
DNA: TGTGCCAGCTCACCGCAGTCGAGGGTCAGCACAGATACGCAGTATTTT
CDR3: CASSPQSRVSTDTQYF

J: TRBJ2-1
size: -
V: TRBV4-3
D: -
DNA: TGCGCCAGCAGCCAAGATACCCGCGACTCCTACAATGAGCAGTTCTTC
CDR3: CASSQDTRDSYNEQFF

J: TRBJ2-7
size: -
V: TRBV6-5
D: TRBD1
DNA: TGTGCCAGCAGTTACTCCGGGACAGACCCCTACGAGCAGTACTTC
CDR3: CASSYSGTDPYEQYF

J: TRBJ2-2
size: few
V: TRBV7-3
D: -
DNA: TGTGCCAGCAGCTTAAGATGGGGCTCCAAGGCCGGGGAGCTGTTTTTT
CDR3: CASSLRWGSKAGELFF

J: TRBJ1-1
size: many
V: TRBV5-1
D: -
DNA: TGCGCCAGCAGCTCCACCGGGACCCCGAACACTGAAGCTTTCTTT
CDR3: CASSSTGTPNTEAFF

J: TRBJ2-7
size: -
V: TRBV5-4
D: TRBD2
DNA: TGTGCCAGCAGCAGCCTAGCGGGGGGATTCTACGAGCAGTACTTC
CDR3: CASSSLAGGFYEQYF

J: TRBJ1-4
size: -
V: TRBV5-1
D: -
DNA: TGCGCCAGCAGCTCGAGGGGCAGCCTGGGCTCTAATGAAAAACTGTTTTTT
CDR3: CASSSRGSLGSNEKLFF

J: TRBJ2-7
size: -
V: TRBV7-2
D: -
DNA: TGTGCCAGCAGCCGAGAGGGATACGAGCAGTACTTC
CDR3: CASSREGYEQYF

J: TRBJ1-6
size: few
V: TRBV4-2
D: -
DNA: TGTGCCAGCAGCCCTGTAGGGGGGGGCAGCTCCTATAATTCACCCCTCCACTTT
CDR3: CASSPVGGGSSYNSPLHF

J: TRBJ1-1
size: few
V: TRBV7-2
D: -
DNA: TGTGCCAGCAGCCCCAACCAGGGGAACACTGAAGCTTTCTTT
CDR3: CASSPNQGNTEAFF

J: TRBJ2-6
size: few
V: TRBV18
D: -
DNA: TGTGCCAGCTCACCGATGGCTGGGGCCAACGTCCTGACTTTC
CDR3: CASSPMAGANVLTF

J: TRBJ2-3
size: many
V: TRBV4-3
D: -
DNA: TGCGCCAGCAGCCGAGGTAGTGACAGAAAGACAGATACGCAGTATTTT
CDR3: CASSRGSDRKTDTQYF

J: TRBJ2-3
size: -
V: TRBV6-2/TRBV6-3
D: -
DNA: TGTGCCAGCAAGTCGGGGGTAAGCACAGATACGCAGTATTTT
CDR3: CASKSGVSTDTQYF